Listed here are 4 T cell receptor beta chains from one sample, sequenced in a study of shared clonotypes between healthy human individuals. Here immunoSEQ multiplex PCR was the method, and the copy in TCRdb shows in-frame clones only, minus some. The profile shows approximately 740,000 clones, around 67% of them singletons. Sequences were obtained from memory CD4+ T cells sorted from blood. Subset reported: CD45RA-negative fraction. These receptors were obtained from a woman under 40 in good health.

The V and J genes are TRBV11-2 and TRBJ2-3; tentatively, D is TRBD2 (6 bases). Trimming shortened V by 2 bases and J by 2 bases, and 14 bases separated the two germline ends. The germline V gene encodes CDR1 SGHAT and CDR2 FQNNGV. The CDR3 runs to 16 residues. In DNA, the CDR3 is TGTGCCAGCAGCTTAAAGGGGACTCACGCCACAGATACGCAGTATTTT. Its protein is CASSLKGTHATDTQYF.

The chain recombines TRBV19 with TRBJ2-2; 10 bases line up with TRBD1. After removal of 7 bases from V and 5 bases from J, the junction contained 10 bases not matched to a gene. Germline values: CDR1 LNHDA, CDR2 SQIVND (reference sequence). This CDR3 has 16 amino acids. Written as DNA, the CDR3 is TGTGCCAGTATTAACCGGGACAGGGGTTTGACCGGGGAGCTGTTTTTT. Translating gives CASINRDRGLTGELFF.

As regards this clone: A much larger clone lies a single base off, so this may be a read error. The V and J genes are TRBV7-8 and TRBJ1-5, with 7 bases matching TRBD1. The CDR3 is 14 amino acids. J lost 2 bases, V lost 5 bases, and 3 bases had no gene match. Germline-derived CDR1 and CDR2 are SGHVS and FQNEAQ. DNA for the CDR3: TGTGCCAGCAGCCTGCAGGGGGGCAATCAGCCCCAGCATTTT. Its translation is CASSLQGGNQPQHF.

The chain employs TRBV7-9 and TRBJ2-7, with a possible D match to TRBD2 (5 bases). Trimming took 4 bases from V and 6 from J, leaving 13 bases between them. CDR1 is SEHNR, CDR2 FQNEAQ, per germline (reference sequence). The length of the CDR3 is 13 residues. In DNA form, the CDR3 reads TGTGCCAGCAGCTCGCGTAGGACTCCCGAGCAGTACTTC. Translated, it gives CASSSRRTPEQYF.